These 2 T cell receptor beta chains were sequenced from one sample in a study of T-cell memory formation after mild COVID-19. In TCRdb, the 5' RACE reads were re-called with MiXCR into one record per CDR3 protein. This table holds just over 300,000 distinct CDR3 sequences, 19% found once. The sequencing sample was made of PBMCs or a T cell subset sorted from them (not recorded which). These receptors were taken from a man aged 18-30 years who had mild COVID-19 (a few samples of this study predate the infection). Cell type and time point are not known.

This clonotype has a handful of counts. DNA of the CDR3: TGTGCCAGCAGCTCCCGGACAGAGAACACCGGGGAGCTGTTTTTT. This codes for CASSSRTENTGELFF. The chain combines TRBV7-9 with TRBJ2-2; perhaps TRBD1 as D (6 bases). Deletions cut 4 bases from V and 1 base from J, with 10 bases between. CDR3 length: 15 residues. CDR1 and CDR2 (germline): SEHNR, FQNEAQ (reference sequence).

The CDR3 loop is CASSKDRDWSNQPQHF. CDR3 DNA sequence: TGTGCCAGCAGCAAGGACAGGGACTGGAGCAATCAGCCCCAGCATTTT. The chain carries TRBV12-3 or TRBV12-4 and TRBJ1-5; 8 positions agree with TRBD1. This CDR3 contains 16 residues. V shed 6 bases, J shed 1 base, and the junction held 8 bases outside the gene matches.